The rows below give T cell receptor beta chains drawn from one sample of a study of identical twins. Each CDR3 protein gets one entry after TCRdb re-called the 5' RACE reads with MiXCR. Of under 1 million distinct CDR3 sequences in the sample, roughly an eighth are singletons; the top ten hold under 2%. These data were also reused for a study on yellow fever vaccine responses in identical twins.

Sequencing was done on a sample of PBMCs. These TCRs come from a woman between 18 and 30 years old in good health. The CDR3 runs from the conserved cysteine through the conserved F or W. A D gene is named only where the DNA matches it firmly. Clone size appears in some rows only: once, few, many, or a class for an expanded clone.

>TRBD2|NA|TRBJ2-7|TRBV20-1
TGCAGTGCTAGGACTAGCGGCAGGACGAGGGAGCAGTACTTC
CSARTSGRTREQYF
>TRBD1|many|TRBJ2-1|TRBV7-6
TGTGCCAGCAGCTCCAGGGGGCGGGACGATGAGCAGTTCTTC
CASSSRGRDDEQFF
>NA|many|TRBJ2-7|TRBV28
TGTGCCAGCAGTACGCGGGACTACAGGGAGTACTTC
CASSTRDYREYF
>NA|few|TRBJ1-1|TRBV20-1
TGCAGTGCTAGATCTGGACAGCAAGGGTTCACTGAAGCTTTCTTT
CSARSGQQGFTEAFF
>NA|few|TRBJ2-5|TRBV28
TGTGCCAGCAGTCTTATCCAGGACCGCGAGACCCAGTACTTC
CASSLIQDRETQYF
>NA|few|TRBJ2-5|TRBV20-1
TGCAGTGCTAGAAACGTCGTTGGGTGGGAGACCCAGTACTTC
CSARNVVGWETQYF
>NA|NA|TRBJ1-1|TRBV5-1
TGCGCCAGCAGCTTGGCCAGGCCAACCAATGAAGCTTTCTTT
CASSLARPTNEAFF
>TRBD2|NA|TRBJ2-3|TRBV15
TGTGCCACCAGCAGAGCAATTCTAGCGGGGGCTGGGCCAGATACGCAGTATTTT
CATSRAILAGAGPDTQYF
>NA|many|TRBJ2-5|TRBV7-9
TGTGCCAGCAGTAGTCGCGGGGGCGGAGAGACCCAGTACTTC
CASSSRGGGETQYF
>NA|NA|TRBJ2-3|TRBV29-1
TGCAGCGTTGAAGATTTCGGGAGCTACAGGGACTCAGATACGCAGTATTTT
CSVEDFGSYRDSDTQYF
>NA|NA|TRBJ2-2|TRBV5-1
TGCGCCAGCAGCTTGGTATCGGGGGCGATGAACACCGGGGAGCTGTTTTTT
CASSLVSGAMNTGELFF
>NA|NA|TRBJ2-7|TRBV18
TGTGCCAGCTCACCACCGCATCCCACCTACGAGCAGTACTTC
CASSPPHPTYEQYF
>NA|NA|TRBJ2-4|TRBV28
TGTGCCAGCAGTTCCTACGGGTACATTCAGTACTTC
CASSSYGYIQYF
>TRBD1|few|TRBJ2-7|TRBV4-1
TGCGCCAGCAGCCAAGGGACAGGGAGCGAGCAGTACTTC
CASSQGTGSEQYF
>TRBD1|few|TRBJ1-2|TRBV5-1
TGCGCCAGCAGCCCGGACAGGGGTGCCGGCTACACCTTC
CASSPDRGAGYTF
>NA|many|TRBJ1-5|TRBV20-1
TGCAGTGCTAGACAGGTGGGCAATCAGCCCCAGCATTTT
CSARQVGNQPQHF
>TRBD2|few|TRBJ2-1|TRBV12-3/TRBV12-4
TGTGCCAGCAGTTCAGGACTAGCGGGAGGGATTGAGCAGTTCTTC
CASSSGLAGGIEQFF
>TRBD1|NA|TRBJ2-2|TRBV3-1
TGTGCCAGCAGCCAAGGGGGGACAGGGCACACCGGGGAGCTGTTTTTT
CASSQGGTGHTGELFF
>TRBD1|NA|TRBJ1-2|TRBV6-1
TGTGCCAGCAGTGAAGAGGGGGCTGGGTACTATGGCTACACCTTC
CASSEEGAGYYGYTF
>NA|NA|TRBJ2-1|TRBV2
TGTGCCAGCAGTGAGATTAGCTCCTACAATGAGCAGTTCTTC
CASSEISSYNEQFF
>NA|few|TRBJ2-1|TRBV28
TGTGCCAGCTCTATGAATGAGCAGTTCTTC
CASSMNEQFF
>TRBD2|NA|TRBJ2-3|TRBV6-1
TGTGCCAGCAGGACGACTAGCGGGAGCACAGATACGCAGTATTTT
CASRTTSGSTDTQYF
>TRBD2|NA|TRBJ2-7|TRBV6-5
TGTGCCAGCAGTTACTCCCTAGCGGGAGTGGGCGAGCAGTACTTC
CASSYSLAGVGEQYF
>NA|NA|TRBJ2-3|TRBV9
TGTGCCAGCAGCGTCTGGCGGGGTGGAACAGATACGCAGTATTTT
CASSVWRGGTDTQYF
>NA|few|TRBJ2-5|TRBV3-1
TGTGCCAGCAGCCCTCCCCAGACAAACCTCCAAGAGACCCAGTACTTC
CASSPPQTNLQETQYF
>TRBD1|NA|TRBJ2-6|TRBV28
TGTGCCAGCAGGGCAGGGGGCGCTGGGGCCAACGTCCTGACTTTC
CASRAGGAGANVLTF
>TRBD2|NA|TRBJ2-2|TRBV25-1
TGTGCCAGCAGTGATTGGCGGGAGTCCAACACCGGGGAGCTGTTTTTT
CASSDWRESNTGELFF
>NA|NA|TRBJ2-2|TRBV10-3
TGTGCCACGAGAGGTATTGGGGATTCGAGCGGGGAGCTGTTTTTT
CATRGIGDSSGELFF
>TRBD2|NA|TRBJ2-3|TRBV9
TGTGCCAGCAGCGTAGATGGGCTAGCGGGGTACACAGATACGCAGTATTTT
CASSVDGLAGYTDTQYF
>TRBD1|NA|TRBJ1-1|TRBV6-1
TGTGCCAGCAGTGCGCGGGACAGGCTGTGGACTGAAGCTTTCTTT
CASSARDRLWTEAFF
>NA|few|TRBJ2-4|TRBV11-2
TGTGCCAGCAGCTTAGATCACTCCCAAAACATTCAGTACTTC
CASSLDHSQNIQYF
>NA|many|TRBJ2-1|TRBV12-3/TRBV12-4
TGTGCCAGCAGTGGGTCTAGCGCCGGCGATGAGCAGTTCTTC
CASSGSSAGDEQFF
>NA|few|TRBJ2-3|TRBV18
TGTGCCAGCTCACCGCGGCAGGGGGGCGCAGATACGCAGTATTTT
CASSPRQGGADTQYF
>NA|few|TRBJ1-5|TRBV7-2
TGTGCCAGCAGCCCGCCCGCAATTAGCAATCAGCCCCAGCATTTT
CASSPPAISNQPQHF
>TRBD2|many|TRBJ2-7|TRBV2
TGTGCCAGCAGATTGACCGGGACTAGGGGAGAGCGGGAGCAGTACTTC
CASRLTGTRGEREQYF
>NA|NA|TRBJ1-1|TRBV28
TGTGCCAGCAGGGGACCAGGGTACTCTGGCACTGAAGCTTTCTTT
CASRGPGYSGTEAFF
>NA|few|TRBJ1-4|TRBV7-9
TGTGCCAGCAGCTTAGCGCGTAACTCGGAAAAACTGTTTTTT
CASSLARNSEKLFF
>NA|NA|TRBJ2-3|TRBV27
TGTGCCACCCTAGCGAGAGATACGCAGTATTTT
CATLARDTQYF
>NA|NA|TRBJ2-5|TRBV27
TGTGCCAGCAGTTTATCGGGAGGCTCTAGGGAGACCCAGTACTTC
CASSLSGGSRETQYF
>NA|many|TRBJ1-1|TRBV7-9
TGTGCCAGCAGCGCCCGACAGCCGAACACTGAAGCTTTCTTT
CASSARQPNTEAFF
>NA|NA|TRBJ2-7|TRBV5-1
TGCGCCAGCAGCTTGGCCTTAGGGGGGAGTAAGTACGAGCAGTACTTC
CASSLALGGSKYEQYF
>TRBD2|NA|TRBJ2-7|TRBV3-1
TGTGCCAGCAGCCAAACTAGCGGGGCCGCCTACGAGCAGTACTTC
CASSQTSGAAYEQYF
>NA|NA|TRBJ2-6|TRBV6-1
TGTGCCAGCAGTGGGATCTCTGGGGCCAACGTCCTGACTTTC
CASSGISGANVLTF
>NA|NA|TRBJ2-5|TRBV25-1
TGTGCCAGCATCTCCGGGGCCAAGACCCAGTACTTC
CASISGAKTQYF
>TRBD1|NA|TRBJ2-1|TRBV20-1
TGCAGTATCCGGGGACAGGGGGGGCATGAGCAGTTCTTC
CSIRGQGGHEQFF
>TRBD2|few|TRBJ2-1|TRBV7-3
TGTGCCAGCAGCTTATCAGCGGGAGGGCCTTATGAGCAGTTCTTC
CASSLSAGGPYEQFF
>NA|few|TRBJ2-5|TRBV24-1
TGTGCCACCAGTGATCCCGGACGACTGGAGACCCAGTACTTC
CATSDPGRLETQYF
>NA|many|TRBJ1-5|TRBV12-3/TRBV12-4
TGTGCCAGCAGCCTTCGGGGTAATAGCAATCAGCCCCAGCATTTT
CASSLRGNSNQPQHF
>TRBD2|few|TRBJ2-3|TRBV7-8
TGTGCCAGCAGCTTTCTCCTAGCGGGAGGCCCGGATACGCAGTATTTT
CASSFLLAGGPDTQYF